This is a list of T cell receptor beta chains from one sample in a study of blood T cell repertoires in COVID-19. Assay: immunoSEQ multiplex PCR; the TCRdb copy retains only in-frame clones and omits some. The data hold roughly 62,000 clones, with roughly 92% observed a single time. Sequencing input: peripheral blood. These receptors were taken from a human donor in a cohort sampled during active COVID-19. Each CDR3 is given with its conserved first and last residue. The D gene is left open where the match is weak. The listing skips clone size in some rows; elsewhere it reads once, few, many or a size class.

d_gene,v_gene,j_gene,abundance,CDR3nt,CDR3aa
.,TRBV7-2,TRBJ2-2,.,TGTGCCAGCAGCTCCACGGCCCAGGTCTACACCGGGGAGCTGTTTTTT,CASSSTAQVYTGELFF
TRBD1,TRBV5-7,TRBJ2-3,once,TGTGCCAGCAGCTCCGACCGACAGGGCCCAGATACGCAGTATTTT,CASSSDRQGPDTQYF
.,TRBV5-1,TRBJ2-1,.,TGCGCCAGCAGCTTACCTAGGGGGGAGGGTCTCAATGAGCAGTTCTTC,CASSLPRGEGLNEQFF
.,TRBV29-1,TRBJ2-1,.,TGCAGCGTTGAGCCGAGCTCCTACAATGAGCAGTTCTTC,CSVEPSSYNEQFF
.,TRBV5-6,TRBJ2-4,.,TGTGCCAGCAGCCCCCTTGGGGCGGCCAAAAACATTCAGTACTTC,CASSPLGAAKNIQYF
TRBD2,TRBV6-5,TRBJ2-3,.,TGTGCCAGCAGTTACCCGACTAGCGATACGCAGTATTTT,CASSYPTSDTQYF
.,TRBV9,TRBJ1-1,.,TGTGCCAGCAGTGGGGACACTTGGAACACTGAAGCTTTCTTT,CASSGDTWNTEAFF
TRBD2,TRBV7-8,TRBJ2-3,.,TGTGCCACCCACTTTCCGGGACTAAAAACAGATACGCAGTATTTT,CATHFPGLKTDTQYF
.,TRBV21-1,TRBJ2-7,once,TGTGCCAGCAGCTCACGCCCCTACAGTTCGTTCTACGAGCAGTACTTC,CASSSRPYSSFYEQYF
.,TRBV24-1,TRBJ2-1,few,TGTGCCACCAGTGTCTCCTGGGGGCAGGGGCGATGGGATGAGCAGTTCTTC,CATSVSWGQGRWDEQFF
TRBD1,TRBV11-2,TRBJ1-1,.,TGTGCCAGCAGCAAAGAGGGGACAGGAATTACTGAAGCTTTCTTT,CASSKEGTGITEAFF
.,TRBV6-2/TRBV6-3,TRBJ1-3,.,TGTGCCAGCAGCCGCAGGGGCTCTGGAAACACCATATATTTT,CASSRRGSGNTIYF
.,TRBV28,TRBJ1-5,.,TGTGCCAGCAGTTTACAGCCCGGCAGGTCCCAGCATTTT,CASSLQPGRSQHF
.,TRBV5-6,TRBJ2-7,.,TGTGCCAGCAGCCTCGGACAGTACGAGCAGTACTTC,CASSLGQYEQYF
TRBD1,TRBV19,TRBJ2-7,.,TGTGCCAGTAGTTTTGCGCCACTTACCGGGACAGGGGGCTACGAGCAGTACTTC,CASSFAPLTGTGGYEQYF
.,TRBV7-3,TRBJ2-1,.,TGTGCCAGCAGTCAATCCAGGGTGGATGAGCAGTTCTTC,CASSQSRVDEQFF
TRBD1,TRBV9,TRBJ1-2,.,TGTGCCAGCAGCGTAGACGGGACAGGGTCATTAGGCTACACCTTC,CASSVDGTGSLGYTF
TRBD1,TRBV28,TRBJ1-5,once,TGTGCCAGCCGGACAGGAGACAATCAGCCCCAGCATTTT,CASRTGDNQPQHF
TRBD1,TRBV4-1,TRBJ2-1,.,TGCGCCAGCAGCCAAGAGGGGCAGGGGGCCCGCAATGAGCAGTTCTTC,CASSQEGQGARNEQFF
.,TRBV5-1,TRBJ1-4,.,TGCGCCAGCAGCTTGGGAGGGAGTGCAACTAATGAAAAACTGTTTTTT,CASSLGGSATNEKLFF
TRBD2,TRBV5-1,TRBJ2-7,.,TGCGCCAGCAGCTTGGCAGTTAGCGGGAGGGATAGCTCCTACGAGCAGTACTTC,CASSLAVSGRDSSYEQYF
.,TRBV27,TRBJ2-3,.,TGTGCCAGCAGTTTCCCAGGGACAGATACGCAGTATTTT,CASSFPGTDTQYF
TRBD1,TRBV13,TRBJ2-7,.,TGTGCCAGCAGCTTGGGACAGGGTATCTACGAGCAGTACTTC,CASSLGQGIYEQYF
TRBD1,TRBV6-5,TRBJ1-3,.,TGTGCCAGCAAGGATCCGGGACAGGGGCGAAACACCATATATTTT,CASKDPGQGRNTIYF
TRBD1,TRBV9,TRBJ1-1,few,TGTGCCAGCAGCTGGGCCCAAACAGGGGGCGAAGCTTTCTTT,CASSWAQTGGEAFF
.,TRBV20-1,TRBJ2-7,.,TGCAGTGCTAGAGATCAAGGGGCGCAGTACTTC,CSARDQGAQYF
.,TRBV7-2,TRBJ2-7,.,TGTGCCAGCAGCTTGGCGGGCGGGACCTACGAGCAGTACTTC,CASSLAGGTYEQYF
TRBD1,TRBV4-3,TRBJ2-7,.,TGCGCCAGCAGCCAAACCGGGACAGGGGCATTTAACTTC,CASSQTGTGAFNF
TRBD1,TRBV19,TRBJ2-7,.,TGTGCCAGTAGTATAGGGACAGGGGCATACTACGAGCAGTACTTC,CASSIGTGAYYEQYF
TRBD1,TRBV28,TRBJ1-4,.,TGTGCCAGCAGGTCCGGGACAGGCGGGGAAAAACTGTTTTTT,CASRSGTGGEKLFF
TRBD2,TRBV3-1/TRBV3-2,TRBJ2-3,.,TGTGCCAGCAGCCAAGATCTAGGGACTAGCCGACCGAACCCTAGCACAGATACGCAGTATTTT,CASSQDLGTSRPNPSTDTQYF
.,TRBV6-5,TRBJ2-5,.,TGTGCCAGCAGGCTTGGAACTGGGAGAGAGACCCAGTACTTC,CASRLGTGRETQYF
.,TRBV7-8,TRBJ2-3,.,TGTGCCAGCAGCTTAGTTATTAGAGGCCAGGGGCGCACAGATACGCAGTATTTT,CASSLVIRGQGRTDTQYF
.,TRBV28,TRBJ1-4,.,TGTGCCAGCAGAACAGGTACTAATGAAAAACTGTTTTTT,CASRTGTNEKLFF
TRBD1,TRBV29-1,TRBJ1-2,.,TGCAGCGCAATCCATTGGGAGGGACAGGGCCACTATGGCTACACCTTC,CSAIHWEGQGHYGYTF
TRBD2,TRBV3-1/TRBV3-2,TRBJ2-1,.,TGTGCCAGCAGCCAACTAGCGGGTGACAATGAGCAGTTCTTC,CASSQLAGDNEQFF
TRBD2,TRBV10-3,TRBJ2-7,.,TGTGCCATTAGTGTTTCCCCGACTAGCGGGAGTTACGAGCAGTACTTC,CAISVSPTSGSYEQYF
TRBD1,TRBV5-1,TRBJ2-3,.,TGCGCCAGCAGCGTTAGGACAGGGGACACAGATACGCAGTATTTT,CASSVRTGDTDTQYF
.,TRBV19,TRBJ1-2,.,TGTGCCAGTTTTACTAAAAGAACAGGCCGGAACTATGGCTACACCTTC,CASFTKRTGRNYGYTF
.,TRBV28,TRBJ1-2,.,TGTGCCAGCAGTTTAAACGGCAGGGACTACACCTTC,CASSLNGRDYTF
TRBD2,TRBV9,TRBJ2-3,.,TGTGCCAGCAGCTCCCTAGCGGCGGCCACAGATACGCAGTATTTT,CASSSLAAATDTQYF
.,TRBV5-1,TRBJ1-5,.,TGCGCCAGCAGCTTGGAGGGGGGGCAGCCCCAGCATTTT,CASSLEGGQPQHF
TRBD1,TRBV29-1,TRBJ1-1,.,TGCAGCGCTATGGGGACAGGGAATACTGAAGCTTTCTTT,CSAMGTGNTEAFF
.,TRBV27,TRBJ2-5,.,TGTGCCAGCAGTTTATCGTCAGGATACCAAGAGACCCAGTACTTC,CASSLSSGYQETQYF
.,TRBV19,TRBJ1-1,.,TGTGCCAGTAGTATTTTCACGGGGAACACTGAAGCTTTCTTT,CASSIFTGNTEAFF
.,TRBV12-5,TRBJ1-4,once,TGTGCTAGTGAACGCGATCGACAGGTCAATGAAAAACTGTTTTTT,CASERDRQVNEKLFF
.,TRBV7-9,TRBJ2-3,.,TGTGCCAGCAGCGACCCCCAGGCAGATACGCAGTATTTT,CASSDPQADTQYF
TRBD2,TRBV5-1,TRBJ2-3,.,TGCGCCAGCAGCTCCGGGGGGGGCGGCACAGATACGCAGTATTTT,CASSSGGGGTDTQYF
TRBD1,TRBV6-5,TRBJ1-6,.,TGTGCCAGCATTCTCCGACAGGGGCTCAATTCACCCCTCCACTTT,CASILRQGLNSPLHF
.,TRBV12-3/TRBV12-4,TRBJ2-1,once,TGTGCCAGCAGTTCTAATCTAGAGGAGTTCTTC,CASSSNLEEFF
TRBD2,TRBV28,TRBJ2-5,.,TGTGCCAGCAGTTTTTGGATCCGACGGGCTAGCGGGGGGGTAGGAGAGACCCAGTACTTC,CASSFWIRRASGGVGETQYF
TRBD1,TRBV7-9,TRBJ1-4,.,TGTGCCAGCAGCCTACGCCGGGACAGCCCGAATGAAAAACTGTTTTTT,CASSLRRDSPNEKLFF
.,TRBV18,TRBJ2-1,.,TGTGCCAGCTCACCAGGTAGTGAGCAGTTCTTC,CASSPGSEQFF
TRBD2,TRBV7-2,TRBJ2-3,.,TGTGCCAGCAGCTCGCTGGCGGGGAGGGTTTCGGATACGCAGTATTTT,CASSSLAGRVSDTQYF
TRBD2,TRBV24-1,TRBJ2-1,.,TGTGCCACCAGTGACCGTAGTTCTAGCGGGGGATCCTACAATGAGCAGTTCTTC,CATSDRSSSGGSYNEQFF
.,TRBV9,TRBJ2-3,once,TGTGCCAGCAGCGTCCTACCAGGGCCTGGCGCAGATACGCAGTATTTT,CASSVLPGPGADTQYF
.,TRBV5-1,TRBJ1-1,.,TGCGCCAGCAGCTTGGCTTCAGGGTGGGACACTGAAGCTTTCTTT,CASSLASGWDTEAFF
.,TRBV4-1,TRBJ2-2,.,TGCGCCAGCAGCCAAGATCCAGGTGGGGAGCTGTTTTTT,CASSQDPGGELFF
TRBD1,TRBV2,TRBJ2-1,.,TGTGCCAGCAGTGACAGGGGGATATACAATGAGCAGTTCTTC,CASSDRGIYNEQFF